Below are 3 T cell receptor beta chains sequenced from a single sample in a study of shared clonotypes between healthy human individuals. Profiling relied on immunoSEQ multiplex PCR, and the TCRdb table lists in-frame clones only, not all of them. The table includes fewer than 2.5 million clones, roughly 93% detected once. The material sequenced was naive CD4+ T cells from PBMCs. Subset of the sample: CD45RA+ positively selected. The receptor source for this set is a man between 18 and 29 years old in good health. Some clones in this sample may be carry-over from other donors' samples.

This clone was seen a single time. V is TRBV10-1 and J is TRBJ2-3; possible D gene TRBD2, 7 bases. V was pared by 3 bases and J by 5 bases, with 12 bases between. In germline, CDR1 is WNHNN, CDR2 SYGVQD (reference sequence). This CDR3 has 14 amino acids. The CDR3 region is CASSEGGGLDTQYF. The CDR3 DNA sequence: TGCGCCAGCAGTGAAGGGGGGGGACTAGATACGCAGTATTTT.

The CDR3 DNA is TGTGCCAGCAGTGAAGGGCAGGGGGGTCACATTCAGTACTTC. This translates into CASSEGQGGHIQYF. V and J are TRBV2 and TRBJ2-4, with D maybe TRBD1 (7 bases). Trimming shortened V by 1 base and J by 8 bases, and 12 bases separated the two germline ends. The CDR3 has 14 amino acids. Germline CDR1 SNHLY, CDR2 FYNNEI.

This sequence joins TRBV6-1 and TRBJ1-1; 7 positions agree with TRBD1. V trimming: 4 bases; J trimming: 5 bases; junction bases outside the gene matches: 7. CDR1 is MNHNS, CDR2 SASEGT, per germline. The CDR3 contains 14 residues. The DNA of the CDR3 is TGTGCCAGCAGTGTCGAGGGGGCCGAGACTGAAGCTTTCTTT. Amino acid sequence: CASSVEGAETEAFF.